This TCR beta chain was observed in a study of blood T cell repertoires in COVID-19. Study-wide context: Acute and convalescent COVID-19 samples came from the United States, Italy and Spain.

Measured with immunoSEQ multiplex PCR; TCRdb has only the in-frame clones, and not every one. The sample carries about 130,000 clones, 75% to 85% recorded once. Followed longitudinally, the Seattle patients had been enrolled during active infection. The clonotype comes from a woman in her 70s with COVID-19, enrolled during active disease. What was sequenced was peripheral blood.

The CDR3 DNA is TGTGCCAGCTCACCTTTAGGACAGGGTATGGATGAAAAACTGTTTTTT. Residues: CASSPLGQGMDEKLFF. The chain joins TRBV18 to TRBJ1-4; 8 bases align to TRBD1. CDR3 length equals 16 residues. CDR1 is KGHSH, CDR2 LQKENI, per germline. The ends lost 3 bases at V and 6 bases at J; junction bases unmatched: 9.